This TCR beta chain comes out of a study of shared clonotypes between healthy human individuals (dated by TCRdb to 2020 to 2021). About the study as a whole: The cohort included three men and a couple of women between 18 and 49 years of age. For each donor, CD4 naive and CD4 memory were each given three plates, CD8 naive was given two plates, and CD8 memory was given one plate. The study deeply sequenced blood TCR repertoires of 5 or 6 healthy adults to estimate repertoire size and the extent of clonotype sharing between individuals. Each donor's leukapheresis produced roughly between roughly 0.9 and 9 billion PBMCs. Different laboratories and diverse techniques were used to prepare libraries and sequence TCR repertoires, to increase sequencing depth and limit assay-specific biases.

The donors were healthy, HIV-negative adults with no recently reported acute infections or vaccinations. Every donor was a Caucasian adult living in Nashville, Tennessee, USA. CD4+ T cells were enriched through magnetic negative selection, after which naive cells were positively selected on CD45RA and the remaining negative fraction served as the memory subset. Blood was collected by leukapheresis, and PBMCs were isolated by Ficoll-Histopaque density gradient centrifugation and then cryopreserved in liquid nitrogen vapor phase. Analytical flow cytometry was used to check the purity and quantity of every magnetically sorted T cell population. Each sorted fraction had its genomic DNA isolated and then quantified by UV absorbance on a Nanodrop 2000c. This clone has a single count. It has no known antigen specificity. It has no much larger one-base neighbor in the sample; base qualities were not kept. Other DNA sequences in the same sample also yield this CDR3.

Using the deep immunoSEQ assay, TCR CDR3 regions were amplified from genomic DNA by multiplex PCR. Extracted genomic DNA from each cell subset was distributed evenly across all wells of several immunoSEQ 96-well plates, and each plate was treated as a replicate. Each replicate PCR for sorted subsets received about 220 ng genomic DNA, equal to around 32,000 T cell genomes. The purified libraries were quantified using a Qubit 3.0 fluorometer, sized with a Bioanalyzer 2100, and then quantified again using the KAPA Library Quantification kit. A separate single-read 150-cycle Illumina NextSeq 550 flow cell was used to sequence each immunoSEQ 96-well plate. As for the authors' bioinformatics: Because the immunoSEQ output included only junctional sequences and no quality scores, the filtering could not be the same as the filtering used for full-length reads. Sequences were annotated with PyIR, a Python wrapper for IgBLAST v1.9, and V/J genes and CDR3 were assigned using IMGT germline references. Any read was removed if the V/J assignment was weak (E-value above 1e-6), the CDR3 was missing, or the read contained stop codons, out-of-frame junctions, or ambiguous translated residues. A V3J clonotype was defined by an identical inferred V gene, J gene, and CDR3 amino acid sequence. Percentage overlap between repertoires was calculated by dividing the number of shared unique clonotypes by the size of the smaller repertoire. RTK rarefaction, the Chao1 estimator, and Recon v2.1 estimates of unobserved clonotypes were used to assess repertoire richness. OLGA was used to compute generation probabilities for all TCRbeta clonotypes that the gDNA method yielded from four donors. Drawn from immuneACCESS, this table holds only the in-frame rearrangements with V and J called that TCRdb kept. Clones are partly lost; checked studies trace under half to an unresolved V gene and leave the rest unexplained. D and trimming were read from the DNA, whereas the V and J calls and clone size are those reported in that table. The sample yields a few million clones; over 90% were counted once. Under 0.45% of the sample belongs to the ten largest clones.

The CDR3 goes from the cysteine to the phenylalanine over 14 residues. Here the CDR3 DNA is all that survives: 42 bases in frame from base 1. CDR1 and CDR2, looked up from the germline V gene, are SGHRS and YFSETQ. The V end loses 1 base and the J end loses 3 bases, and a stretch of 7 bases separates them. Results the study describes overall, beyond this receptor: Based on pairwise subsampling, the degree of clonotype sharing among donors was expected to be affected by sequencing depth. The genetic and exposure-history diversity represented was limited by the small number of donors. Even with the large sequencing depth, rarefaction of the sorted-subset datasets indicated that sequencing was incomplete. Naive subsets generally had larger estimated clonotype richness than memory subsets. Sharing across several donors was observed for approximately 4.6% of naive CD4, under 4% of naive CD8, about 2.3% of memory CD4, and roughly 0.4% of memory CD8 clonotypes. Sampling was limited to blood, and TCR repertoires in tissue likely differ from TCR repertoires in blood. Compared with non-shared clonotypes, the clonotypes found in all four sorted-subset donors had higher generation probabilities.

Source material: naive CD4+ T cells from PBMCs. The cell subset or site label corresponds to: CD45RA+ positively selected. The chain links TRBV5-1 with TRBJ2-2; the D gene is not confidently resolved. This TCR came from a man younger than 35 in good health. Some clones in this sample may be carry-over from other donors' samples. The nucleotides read TGCGCCAGCAGCTTGCGCGGAGACACCGGGGAGCTGTTTTTT. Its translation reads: CASSLRGDTGELFF.